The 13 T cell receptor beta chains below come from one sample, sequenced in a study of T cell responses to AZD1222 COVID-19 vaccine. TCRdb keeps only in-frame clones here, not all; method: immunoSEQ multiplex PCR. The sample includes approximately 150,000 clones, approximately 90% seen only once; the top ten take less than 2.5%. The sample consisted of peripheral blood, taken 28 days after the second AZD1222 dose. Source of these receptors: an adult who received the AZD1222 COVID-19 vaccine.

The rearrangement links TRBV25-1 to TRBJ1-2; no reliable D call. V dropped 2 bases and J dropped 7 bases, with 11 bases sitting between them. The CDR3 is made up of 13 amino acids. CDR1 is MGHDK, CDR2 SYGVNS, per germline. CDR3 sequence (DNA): TGTGCCAGCAGTGAACCCGACACGAGTGGCTACACCTTC. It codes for CASSEPDTSGYTF.

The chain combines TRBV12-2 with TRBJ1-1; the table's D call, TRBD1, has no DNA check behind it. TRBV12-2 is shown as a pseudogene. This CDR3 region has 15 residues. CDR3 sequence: CASRLAPGQGRWPFF. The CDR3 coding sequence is TGTGCAAGTCGCTTAGCTCCGGGACAGGGGAGATGGCCTTTCTTT.

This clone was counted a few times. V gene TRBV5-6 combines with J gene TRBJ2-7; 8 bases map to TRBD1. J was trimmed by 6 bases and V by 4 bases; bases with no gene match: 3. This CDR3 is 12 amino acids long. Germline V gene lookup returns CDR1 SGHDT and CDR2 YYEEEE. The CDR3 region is CASSPGGREQYF. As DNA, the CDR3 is TGTGCCAGCAGCCCAGGGGGCCGCGAGCAGTACTTC.

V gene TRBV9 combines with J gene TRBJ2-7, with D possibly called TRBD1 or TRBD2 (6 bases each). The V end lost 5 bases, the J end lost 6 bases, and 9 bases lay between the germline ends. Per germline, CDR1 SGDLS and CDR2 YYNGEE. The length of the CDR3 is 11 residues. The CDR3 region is CASREGGEQYF. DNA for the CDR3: TGTGCCAGCAGGGAGGGGGGCGAGCAGTACTTC. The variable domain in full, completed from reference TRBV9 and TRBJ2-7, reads DSGVTQTPKHLITATGQRVTLRCSPRSGDLSVYWYQQSLDQGLQFLIQYYNGEERAKGNILERFSAQQFPDLHSELNLSSLELGDSALYFCASREGGEQYFGPGTRLTVT.

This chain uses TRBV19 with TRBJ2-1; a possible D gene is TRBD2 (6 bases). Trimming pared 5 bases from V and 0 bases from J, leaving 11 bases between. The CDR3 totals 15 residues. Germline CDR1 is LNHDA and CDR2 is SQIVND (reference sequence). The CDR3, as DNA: TGTGCCAGTAGTCCGGCGCGGGGCTCCTACAATGAGCAGTTCTTC. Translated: CASSPARGSYNEQFF.

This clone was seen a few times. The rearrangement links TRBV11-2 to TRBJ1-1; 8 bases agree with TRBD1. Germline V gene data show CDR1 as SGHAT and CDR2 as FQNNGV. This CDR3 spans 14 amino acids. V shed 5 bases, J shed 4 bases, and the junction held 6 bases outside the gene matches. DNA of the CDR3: TGTGCCAGCAGCGCCGAACAGGGGGGCACTGAAGCTTTCTTT. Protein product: CASSAEQGGTEAFF. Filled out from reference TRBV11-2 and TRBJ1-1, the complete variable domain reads EAGVAQSPRYKIIEKRQSVAFWCNPISGHATLYWYQQILGQGPKLLIQFQNNGVVDDSQLPKDRFSAERLKGVDSTLKIQPAKLEDSAVYLCASSAEQGGTEAFFGQGTRLTVV.

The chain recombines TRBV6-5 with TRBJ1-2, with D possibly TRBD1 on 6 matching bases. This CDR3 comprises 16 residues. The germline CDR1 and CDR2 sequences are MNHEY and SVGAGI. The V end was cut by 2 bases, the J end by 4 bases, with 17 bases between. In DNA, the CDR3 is TGTGCCAGCAGTTACGTGGCCCGGGGGCAGGCCTATGGCTACACCTTC. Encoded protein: CASSYVARGQAYGYTF.

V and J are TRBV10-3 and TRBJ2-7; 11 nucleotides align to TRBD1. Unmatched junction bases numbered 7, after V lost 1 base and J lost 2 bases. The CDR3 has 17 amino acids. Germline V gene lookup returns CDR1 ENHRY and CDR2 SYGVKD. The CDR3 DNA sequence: TGTGCCATCAGTGAGTACGGGACAGGGGGTTCCCCCTACGAGCAGTACTTC. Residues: CAISEYGTGGSPYEQYF.

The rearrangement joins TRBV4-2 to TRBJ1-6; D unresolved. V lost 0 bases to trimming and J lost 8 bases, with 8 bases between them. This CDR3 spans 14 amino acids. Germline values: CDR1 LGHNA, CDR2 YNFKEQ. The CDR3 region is CASSQDLAYSPLHF. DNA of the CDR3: TGTGCCAGCAGCCAAGATCTCGCGTATTCACCCCTCCACTTT.

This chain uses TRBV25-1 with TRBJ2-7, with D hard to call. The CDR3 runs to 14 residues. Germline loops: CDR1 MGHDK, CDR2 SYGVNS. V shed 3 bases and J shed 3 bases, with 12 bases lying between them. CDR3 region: CASSELGRGYEQYF. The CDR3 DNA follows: TGTGCCAGCAGTGAGCTGGGCCGTGGCTACGAGCAGTACTTC.

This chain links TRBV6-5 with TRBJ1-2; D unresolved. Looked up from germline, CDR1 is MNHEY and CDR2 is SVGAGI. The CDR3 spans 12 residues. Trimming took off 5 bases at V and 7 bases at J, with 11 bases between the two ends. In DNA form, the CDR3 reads TGTGCCAGCAGTACGCCGGACCGTGGCTACACCTTC. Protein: CASSTPDRGYTF.

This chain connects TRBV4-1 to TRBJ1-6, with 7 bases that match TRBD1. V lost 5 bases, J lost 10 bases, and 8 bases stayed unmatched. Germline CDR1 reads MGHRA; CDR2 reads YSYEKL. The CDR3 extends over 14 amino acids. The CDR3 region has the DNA TGCGCCAGCAGCACCCGACAGGGCGGGTCACCCCTCCACTTT. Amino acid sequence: CASSTRQGGSPLHF.

CDR3 nucleotide sequence: TGTGCCTTCGGGGGGTTAAATGGGCAGGGGATCACCGGGGAGCTGTTTTTT. It codes for CAFGGLNGQGITGELFF. This chain joins TRBV30 and TRBJ2-2; TRBD2 is a possible D gene (7 bases). The V gene's germline CDR1 is GTSNPN and CDR2 SVGIG (reference sequence). The CDR3 is made up of 17 amino acids. Trimming pared 7 bases from V and 4 bases from J, leaving 25 bases between.